This is a list of T cell receptor beta chains from one sample in a study of T cell responses to AZD1222 COVID-19 vaccine. The data were produced by immunoSEQ multiplex PCR, yet TCRdb's version contains in-frame clones alone and is incomplete. The sample consists of around 100,000 clones, approximately 84% of them appearing once. Material: peripheral blood, obtained on day 0 of AZD1222 vaccination. The source of these receptors is an adult in good health. The CDR3 runs from the conserved cysteine through the conserved F or W. Fields, in order: V gene, D gene, clone size, J gene, CDR3 protein, CDR3 DNA. A D gene is named only where the DNA matches it firmly. The listing skips clone size in some rows; elsewhere it reads once, few, many or a size class.

TRBV29-1	TRBD1	once	TRBJ1-3	CSVAGQYGNTIYF	TGCAGCGTTGCGGGACAGTATGGAAACACCATATATTTT
TRBV2	TRBD2	few	TRBJ2-7	CASSIGGRSYEQYF	TGTGCCAGCAGTATAGGCGGGAGATCCTACGAGCAGTACTTC
TRBV5-1	TRBD2	-	TRBJ2-7	CASSLGSGSGSYEQYF	TGCGCCAGCAGCTTGGGTAGCGGGAGCGGTTCCTACGAGCAGTACTTC
TRBV29-1	-	-	TRBJ2-1	CSVVPQRVSNEQFF	TGCAGCGTTGTACCCCAGCGGGTCTCGAATGAGCAGTTCTTC
TRBV29-1	-	-	TRBJ1-5	CSATVGNNQPQHF	TGCAGCGCCACGGTAGGGAATAATCAGCCCCAGCATTTT
TRBV5-1	TRBD2	-	TRBJ2-1	CASSFRGGAGVSYNEQFF	TGCGCCAGCAGCTTTAGAGGAGGAGCGGGAGTCTCCTACAATGAGCAGTTCTTC
TRBV6-7	-	-	TRBJ2-6	CASSYSVGCPSGANVLTF	TGTGCCAGCAGTTACTCGGTCGGTTGCCCATCTGGGGCCAACGTCCTGACTTTC
TRBV5-4	-	few	TRBJ2-7	CASSLDTASYEQYF	TGTGCCAGCAGCTTGGATACAGCCTCCTACGAGCAGTACTTC
TRBV11-2	-	-	TRBJ1-1	CASSLAQETEAFF	TGTGCCAGCAGCTTAGCGCAGGAGACTGAAGCTTTCTTT
TRBV3-1/TRBV3-2	TRBD2	-	TRBJ2-1	CASSQWGTSGYNEQFF	TGTGCCAGCAGCCAATGGGGGACTAGCGGCTACAATGAGCAGTTCTTC
TRBV7-8	-	-	TRBJ1-3	CASSASVGRGSGNTIYF	TGTGCCAGCAGTGCGTCAGTGGGCAGGGGCTCTGGAAACACCATATATTTT
TRBV27	TRBD1	once	TRBJ1-4	CASRKQDLVGTGVEKLFF	TGTGCCAGCAGAAAACAAGACCTCGTTGGGACAGGGGTCGAAAAACTGTTTTTT
TRBV5-1	TRBD1	-	TRBJ2-3	CASSLARWDRGTDTQYF	TGCGCCAGCAGCTTAGCCAGGTGGGACAGGGGCACAGATACGCAGTATTTT
TRBV2	TRBD1	-	TRBJ1-4	CASSVGTGFEKLFF	TGTGCCAGCAGTGTCGGGACAGGGTTTGAAAAACTGTTTTTT
TRBV27	-	-	TRBJ2-7	CASSLFQGEQYF	TGTGCCAGCAGTTTATTTCAGGGTGAGCAGTACTTC
TRBV12-3/TRBV12-4	-	-	TRBJ2-5	CASSSVGVETQYF	TGTGCCAGCAGTTCGGTGGGAGTCGAGACCCAGTACTTC
TRBV30	TRBD1	-	TRBJ1-2	CAWSVAGGASYGYTF	TGTGCCTGGAGTGTGGCAGGGGGCGCCAGCTATGGCTACACCTTC
TRBV2	-	-	TRBJ2-7	CASLAERAPYEQYF	TGTGCCAGCCTGGCGGAGAGGGCCCCCTACGAGCAGTACTTC
TRBV5-1	TRBD2	-	TRBJ2-1	CASSDAGGYNEQFF	TGCGCCAGCTCGGACGCGGGGGGTTACAATGAGCAGTTCTTC
TRBV7-5	-	-	TRBJ2-4	CARSLGGALAKNIQYF	TGTGCCAGAAGCTTGGGCGGGGCCCTAGCCAAAAACATTCAGTACTTC
TRBV5-1	TRBD2	-	TRBJ2-3	CASSAGTSGRANPPDTQYF	TGCGCCAGCAGCGCGGGGACTAGCGGGAGGGCCAATCCCCCAGATACGCAGTATTTT
TRBV15	-	many	TRBJ2-1	CATSRDRLRNEQFF	TGTGCCACCAGCAGAGATAGACTAAGGAATGAGCAGTTCTTC